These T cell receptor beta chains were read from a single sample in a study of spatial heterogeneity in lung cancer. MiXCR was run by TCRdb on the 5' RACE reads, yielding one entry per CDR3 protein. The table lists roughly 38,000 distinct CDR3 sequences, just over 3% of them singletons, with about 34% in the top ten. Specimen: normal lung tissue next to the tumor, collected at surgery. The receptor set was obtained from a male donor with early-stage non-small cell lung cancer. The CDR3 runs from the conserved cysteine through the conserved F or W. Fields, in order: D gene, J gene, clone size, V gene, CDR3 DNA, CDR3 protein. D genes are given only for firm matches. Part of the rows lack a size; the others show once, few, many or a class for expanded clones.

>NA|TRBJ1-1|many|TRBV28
TGTGCCAGCAGTTTAACCGGCCCCACTGAAGCTTTCTTT
CASSLTGPTEAFF
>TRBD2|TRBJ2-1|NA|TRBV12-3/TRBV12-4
TGTGCCAGCAGTACCGGCCTCGCTGGTAGCGGGAGTGGTGAGCAGTTCTTC
CASSTGLAGSGSGEQFF
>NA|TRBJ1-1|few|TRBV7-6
TGTGCCAGCAGGTCACTCGGAGTGAACACTGAAGCTTTCTTT
CASRSLGVNTEAFF
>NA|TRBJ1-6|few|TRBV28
TGTGCCAGCAGTTTGGAAACGGTCAATTCACCCCTCCACTTT
CASSLETVNSPLHF
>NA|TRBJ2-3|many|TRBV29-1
TGCAGCGTTGAAGTAGGGGCTAGCACAGATACGCAGTATTTT
CSVEVGASTDTQYF
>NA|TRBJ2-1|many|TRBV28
TGTGCCAGCAGTTACCCCGAGCAGTTCTTC
CASSYPEQFF
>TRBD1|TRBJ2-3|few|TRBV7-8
TGTGCCAGCAGCCCTCTGACAGGGACAGATACGCAGTATTTT
CASSPLTGTDTQYF
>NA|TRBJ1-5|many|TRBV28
TGTGCCAGCCAAAAGGGGGGGGCTGGCAATCAGCCCCAGCATTTT
CASQKGGAGNQPQHF
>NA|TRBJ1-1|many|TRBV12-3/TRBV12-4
TGTGCCAGCAGTTCAATTCCCGGGACCGAAGCTTTCTTT
CASSSIPGTEAFF
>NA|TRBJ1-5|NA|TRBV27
TGTGCCAGCAGTTGGAGAGGTGGCAATCAGCCCCAGCATTTT
CASSWRGGNQPQHF
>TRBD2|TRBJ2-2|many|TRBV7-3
TGTGCCAGCAGCTTGGGACTAGCGTCGGGGGAGCTGTTTTTT
CASSLGLASGELFF
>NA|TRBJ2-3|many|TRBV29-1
TGCAGCGTTGAGTTGAGGAGTAAAGATACGCAGTATTTT
CSVELRSKDTQYF
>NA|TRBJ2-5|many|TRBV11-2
TGTGCCAGCAGCACCGGGACCCAAGAGACCCAGTACTTC
CASSTGTQETQYF
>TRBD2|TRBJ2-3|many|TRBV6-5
TGTGCCGTCCGGGGGGTTGGGACAGATACGCAGTATTTT
CAVRGVGTDTQYF
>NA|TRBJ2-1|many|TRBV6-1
TGTGCCAGCAGTGAAGACTGGAGCTCCTACAATGAGCAGTTCTTC
CASSEDWSSYNEQFF
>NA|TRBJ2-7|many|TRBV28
TGTGCCACCACGGGGGGCAAGTACGAGCAGTACTTC
CATTGGKYEQYF
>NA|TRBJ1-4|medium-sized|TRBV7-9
TGTGCCAGCAGCTCCACAGGTGATAATGAAAAACTGTTTTTT
CASSSTGDNEKLFF
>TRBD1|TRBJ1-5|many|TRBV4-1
TGCGCCAGCAGCCCTACGACAGGGACCAATCAGCCCCAGCATTTT
CASSPTTGTNQPQHF
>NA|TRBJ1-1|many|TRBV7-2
TGTGCCAGCAGCCGGGACACAAACACTGAAGCTTTCTTT
CASSRDTNTEAFF
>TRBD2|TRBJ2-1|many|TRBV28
TGTGCCAGCAGTTTAGTCGGGCGGGGGAATGAGCAGTTCTTC
CASSLVGRGNEQFF
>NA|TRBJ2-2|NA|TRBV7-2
TGTGCCAGCAGCTTAGCCGGCAGGGGGGTCTCCGGGGAGCTGTTTTTT
CASSLAGRGVSGELFF
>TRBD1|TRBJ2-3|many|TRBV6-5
TGTGCCAGCAGTTACAAGTCAGGGGGCGACACGCAGTATTTT
CASSYKSGGDTQYF
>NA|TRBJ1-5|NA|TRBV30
TGTGCCTGGAGTGTAAACTCGCCCCAGCCCCAGCATTTT
CAWSVNSPQPQHF
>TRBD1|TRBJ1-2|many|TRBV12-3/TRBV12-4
TGTGCCAGCACTGACAGGGGTCGGGACGGCTACACCTTC
CASTDRGRDGYTF
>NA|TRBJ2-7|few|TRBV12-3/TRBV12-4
TGTGCCAGCAGTTTAGGGTACTCCTACGAGCAGTACTTC
CASSLGYSYEQYF
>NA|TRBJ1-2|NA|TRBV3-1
TGTGCCAGCAGCCAAGTTTTGACGGCGGACTATGGCTACACCTTC
CASSQVLTADYGYTF
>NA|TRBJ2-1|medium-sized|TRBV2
TGTGCCAGCAGTGAGGTTGAGCAGTTCTTC
CASSEVEQFF
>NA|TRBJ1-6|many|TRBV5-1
TGCGCCAGCAGCTTCGAAACAGCTTATAATTCACCCCTCCACTTT
CASSFETAYNSPLHF
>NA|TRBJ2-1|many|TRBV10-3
TGTGCCCCCACCTTGTGGGACAATGAGCAGTTCTTC
CAPTLWDNEQFF
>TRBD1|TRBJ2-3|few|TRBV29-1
TGCAGCGTTGTAGGGGGCGTGTCAGATACGCAGTATTTT
CSVVGGVSDTQYF
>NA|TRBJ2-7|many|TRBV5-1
TGCGCCAGCAGCCCTGAGGCCTCCTACGAGCAGTACTTC
CASSPEASYEQYF
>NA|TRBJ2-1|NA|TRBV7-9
TGTGCCAGCAGCCCAACCCACCAGGGGAGCTCCTACAATGAGCAGTTCTTC
CASSPTHQGSSYNEQFF
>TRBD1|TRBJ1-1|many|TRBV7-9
TGTGCCAGCAGCCCGGGGACAGTGATACTGAACACTGAAGCTTTCTTT
CASSPGTVILNTEAFF
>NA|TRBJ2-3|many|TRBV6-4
TGTGCCAGCAGCCCCAGCCAGGGGGGATCGCAGTATTTT
CASSPSQGGSQYF
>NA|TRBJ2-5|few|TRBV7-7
TGTGCCAGCAGTTTAAACCCCAACCAAGAGACCCAGTACTTC
CASSLNPNQETQYF
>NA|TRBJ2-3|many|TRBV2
TGTGCCAGCAGTTTTGCGGGACAGCCCACAGATACGCAGTATTTT
CASSFAGQPTDTQYF
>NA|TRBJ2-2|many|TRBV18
TGTGCCAGCTCACCAAGCGGACAGCCAGAAACCGGGGAGCTGTTTTTT
CASSPSGQPETGELFF
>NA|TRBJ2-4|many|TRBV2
TGTGCCAGCAGTGAAAGTTTCCCCGGCGCGATTCTAGCCAAAAACATTCAGTACTTC
CASSESFPGAILAKNIQYF
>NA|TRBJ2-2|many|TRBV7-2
TGTGCCAGCAGCTTAGCGGGGGCGGTCACCGGGGAGCTGTTTTTT
CASSLAGAVTGELFF
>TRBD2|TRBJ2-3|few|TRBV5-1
TGCGCCAGCAGCTTGGTGGCGGGGGGTTACACAGATACGCAGTATTTT
CASSLVAGGYTDTQYF
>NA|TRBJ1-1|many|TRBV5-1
TGCGCCAGCAGCTTTGGCCCTAATGGTGAAGCTTTCTTT
CASSFGPNGEAFF
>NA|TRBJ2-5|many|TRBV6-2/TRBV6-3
TGTGCCAGCAGCTCAAACTGGGGGGAGACCCAGTACTTC
CASSSNWGETQYF
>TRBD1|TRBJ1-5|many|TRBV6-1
TGTGCCAGCACCGAACCGGGACAGGGAGGCGGCAATCAGCCCCAGCATTTT
CASTEPGQGGGNQPQHF
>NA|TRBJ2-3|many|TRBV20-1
TGCAGTGCATCCCTGGACAGCACAGATACGCAGTATTTT
CSASLDSTDTQYF
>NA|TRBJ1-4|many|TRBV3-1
TGTGCCAGCACGAACCGGGGAAAACTGTTTTTT
CASTNRGKLFF
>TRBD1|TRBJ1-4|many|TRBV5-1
TGCGCCAGCAGCCCCCAGGGACAGGGGGATGAAAAACTGTTTTTT
CASSPQGQGDEKLFF
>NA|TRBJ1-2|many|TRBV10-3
TGTGCCATCAGTCGGGATAGGGGCTACACCTTC
CAISRDRGYTF
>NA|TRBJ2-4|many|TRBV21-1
TGTGCCTGCCCGGGCTCGGCCAAAAACATTCAGTACTTC
CACPGSAKNIQYF
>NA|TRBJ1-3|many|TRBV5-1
TGCGCCAGCAGCTTGGACCCCGCGAAGATATATTTT
CASSLDPAKIYF
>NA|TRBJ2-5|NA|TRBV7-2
TGTGCCAGCAGCTTAGGAGGGGCACAAGAGACCCAGTACTTC
CASSLGGAQETQYF
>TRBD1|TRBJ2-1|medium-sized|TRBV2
TGTGCCAACCACAGGGGCAATGAGCAGTTCTTC
CANHRGNEQFF
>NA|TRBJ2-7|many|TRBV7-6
TGTGCCAGCCTATGGCCGACTGGTTCCTACGAGCAGTACTTC
CASLWPTGSYEQYF